The sequence of this T cell receptor (beta chain) was determined in a study of cytomegalovirus exposure and HLA in healthy donors. Vbeta (60) and Jbeta (13) primers were used in the PCR. Profiling relied on immunoSEQ multiplex PCR, and the TCRdb table lists in-frame clones only, not all of them. This sample has fewer than 200,000 clones, with about 81% found just once. CDR1 MDHEN and CDR2 SYDVKM come from the germline V gene. V lost 4 bases to trimming and J lost 4 bases, with 13 bases between them. The CDR3 loop spans 15 amino acids. This clone was counted once. The receptor was isolated from a woman aged 30 to 39 in good health and CMV-seronegative. What was sequenced was PBMCs. The chain recombines TRBV28 with TRBJ1-4; D possibly corresponds to TRBD1 (5 bases). The CDR3 region is CASSSQGAGNEKLFF. For the CDR3, the DNA is TGTGCCAGCAGTTCGCAGGGCGCCGGTAATGAAAAACTGTTTTTT.